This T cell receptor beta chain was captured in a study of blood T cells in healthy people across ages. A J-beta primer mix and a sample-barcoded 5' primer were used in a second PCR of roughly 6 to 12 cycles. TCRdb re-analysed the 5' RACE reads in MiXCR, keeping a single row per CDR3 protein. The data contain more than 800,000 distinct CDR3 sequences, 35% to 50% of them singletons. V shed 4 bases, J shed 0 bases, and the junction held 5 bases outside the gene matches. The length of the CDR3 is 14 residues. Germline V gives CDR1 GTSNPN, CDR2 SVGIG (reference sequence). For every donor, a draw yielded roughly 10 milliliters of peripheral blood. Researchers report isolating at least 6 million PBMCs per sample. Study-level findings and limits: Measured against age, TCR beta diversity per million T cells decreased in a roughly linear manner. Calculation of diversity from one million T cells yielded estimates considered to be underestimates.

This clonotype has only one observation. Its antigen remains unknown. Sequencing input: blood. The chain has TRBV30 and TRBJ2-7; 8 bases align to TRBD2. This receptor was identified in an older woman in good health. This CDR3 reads CAWKGTRGSYEQYF. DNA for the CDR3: TGTGCCTGGAAAGGGACTAGAGGCTCCTACGAGCAGTACTTC.